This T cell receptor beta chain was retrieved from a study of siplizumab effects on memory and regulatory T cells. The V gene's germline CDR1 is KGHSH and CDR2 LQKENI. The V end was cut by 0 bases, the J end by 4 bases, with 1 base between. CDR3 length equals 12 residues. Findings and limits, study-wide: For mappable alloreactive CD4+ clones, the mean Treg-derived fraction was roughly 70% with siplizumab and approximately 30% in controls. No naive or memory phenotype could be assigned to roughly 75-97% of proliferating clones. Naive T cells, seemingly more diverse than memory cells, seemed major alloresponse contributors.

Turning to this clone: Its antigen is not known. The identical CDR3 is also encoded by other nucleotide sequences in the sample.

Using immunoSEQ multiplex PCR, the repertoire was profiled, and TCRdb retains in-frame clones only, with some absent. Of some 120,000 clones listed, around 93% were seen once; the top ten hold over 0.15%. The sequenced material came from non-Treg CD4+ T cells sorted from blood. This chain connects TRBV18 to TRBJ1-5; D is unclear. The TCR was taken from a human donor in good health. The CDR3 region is CASSPPNQPQHF. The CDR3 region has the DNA TGTGCCAGCTCACCACCGAATCAGCCCCAGCATTTT.